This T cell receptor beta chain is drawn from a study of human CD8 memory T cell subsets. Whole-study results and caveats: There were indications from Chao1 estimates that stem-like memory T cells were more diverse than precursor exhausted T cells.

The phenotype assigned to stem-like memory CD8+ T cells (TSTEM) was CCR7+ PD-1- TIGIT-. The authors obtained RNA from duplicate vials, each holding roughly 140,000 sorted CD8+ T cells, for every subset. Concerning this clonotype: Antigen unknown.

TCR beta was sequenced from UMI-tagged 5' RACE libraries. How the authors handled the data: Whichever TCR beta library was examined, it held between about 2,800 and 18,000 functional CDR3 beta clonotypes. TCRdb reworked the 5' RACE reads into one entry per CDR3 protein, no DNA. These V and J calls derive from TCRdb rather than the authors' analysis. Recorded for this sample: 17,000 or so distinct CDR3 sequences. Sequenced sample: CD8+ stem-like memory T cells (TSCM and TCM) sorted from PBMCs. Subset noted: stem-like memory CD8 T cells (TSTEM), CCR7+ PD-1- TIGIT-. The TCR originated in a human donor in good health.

CDR3 in amino acids: CASSPGTGSSYEQYF. This chain uses TRBV9 with TRBJ2-7; the D call of TRBD1 rests on TCRdb alone, since no DNA is present to check it. Germline V gene data show CDR1 as SGDLS and CDR2 as YYNGEE. This CDR3 region has 15 residues.